These 12 T cell receptor beta chains share one sample of origin, sequenced in a study of blood T cell repertoires in COVID-19. Clones were sequenced by immunoSEQ multiplex PCR, and TCRdb holds only the in-frame ones, with some missing. This table holds about 130,000 clones, 90% found once. Sequencing was performed on peripheral blood. The receptors were gathered from a man in his forties or fifties with active COVID-19.

This chain links TRBV5-4 with TRBJ2-7; TRBD1 agrees at 8 bases. V gave up 4 bases and J gave up 5 bases; unmatched junction bases: 11. The germline V gene has CDR1 SGHNT and CDR2 YYREEE (reference sequence). The CDR3 covers 15 residues. This CDR3 is CASSRGRQGTHEQYF. CDR3 DNA: TGTGCCAGCAGCAGAGGCCGACAGGGGACCCACGAGCAGTACTTC.

The chain joins TRBV6-5 to TRBJ1-2; possible D gene TRBD1, 5 bases. V lost 5 bases to trimming and J lost 0 bases, with 7 bases between them. The CDR3 consists of 13 residues. Germline assignment: CDR1 MNHEY and CDR2 SVGAGI. The CDR3 loop is CASSLTANYGYTF. The CDR3 region has the DNA TGTGCCAGCAGTCTGACAGCTAACTATGGCTACACCTTC.

This rearrangement joins TRBV12-3 or TRBV12-4 to TRBJ2-1; 7 bases align to TRBD1. The CDR3 contains 13 residues. V lost 6 bases and J lost 5; bases outside the gene matches: 4. The CDR3 spells CASSIDRDNEQFF. CDR3 nucleotide sequence: TGTGCCAGCAGCATCGACAGGGACAATGAGCAGTTCTTC.

This clone showed up just once. The chain combines TRBV11-2 with TRBJ2-2; D not resolved. The V end was cut by 1 base, the J end by 7 bases, with 25 bases between. CDR1 and CDR2 from the germline V gene are SGHAT and FQNNGV. The CDR3 loop spans 19 amino acids. This CDR3 reads CASSLVAPVELVRNGELFF. As DNA, the CDR3 is TGTGCCAGCAGCTTAGTTGCCCCCGTGGAGTTGGTGAGAAACGGGGAGCTGTTTTTT.

The chain is built from TRBV7-9 and TRBJ2-4, with 7 positions matching TRBD2. In germline, CDR1 is SEHNR, CDR2 FQNEAQ (reference sequence). Trimming took 1 base from V and 6 from J; bases not matched to a gene: 6. This CDR3 spans 15 amino acids. CDR3 sequence: CASSLGRERGNIQYF. The CDR3 nucleotides are TGTGCCAGCAGCTTAGGGCGGGAGCGGGGAAACATTCAGTACTTC.

The V call is TRBV5-1, the J call TRBJ1-2, with 10 positions matching TRBD1. CDR1 is SGHRS, CDR2 YFSETQ, per germline. V shed 4 bases and J 5 bases; nucleotides not matched to a gene: 2. The CDR3 is 13 amino acids. The DNA for the CDR3 is TGCGCCAGCAGCGGGGGACAGGGGTATGGCTACACCTTC. Amino acid sequence: CASSGGQGYGYTF.

The rearrangement joins TRBV7-3 to TRBJ2-1, with TRBD2 matching over 11 bases. The CDR3 length is 15 residues. The trim removed 5 bases at V and 3 bases at J, leaving 3 bases unmatched. Per germline, CDR1 SGHTA and CDR2 FQGTGA. The CDR3 is CASSLGTSGYNEQFF. The CDR3 DNA reads TGTGCCAGCAGCCTAGGGACTAGCGGCTACAATGAGCAGTTCTTC.

The chain uses TRBV7-9 and TRBJ2-5; D unclear. CDR3 length: 14 residues. Looked up from germline, CDR1 is SEHNR and CDR2 is FQNEAQ (reference sequence). The V end was cut by 0 bases, the J end by 5 bases, with 10 bases between. The CDR3 DNA sequence: TGTGCCAGCAGCTTAGCCCTATTCGGGGAGACCCAGTACTTC. It translates to CASSLALFGETQYF. The whole variable domain, remainder taken from reference TRBV7-9 and TRBJ2-5, is DTGVSQNPRHKITKRGQNVTFRCDPISEHNRLYWYRQTLGQGPEFLTYFQNEAQLEKSRLLSDRFSAERPKGSFSTLEIQRTEQGDSAMYLCASSLALFGETQYFGPGTRLLVL.

The J gene is TRBJ2-3, the V gene TRBV15, with a weak D call TRBD2 (6 bases). Germline V gene sequence: CDR1 LNHNV, CDR2 YYDKDF (reference sequence). This CDR3 is 16 amino acids long. Trimming took 0 bases from V and 0 from J, leaving 10 bases between them. In nucleotides, the CDR3 is TGTGCCACCAGCAGAGATCGCGGGGTTAGCACAGATACGCAGTATTTT. This translates into CATSRDRGVSTDTQYF.

The V call is TRBV30, the J call TRBJ1-1, with D uncertain. CDR1 is GTSNPN, CDR2 SVGIG, per germline (reference sequence). V lost 1 base and J lost 0, with 6 bases in between. This CDR3 has 13 residues. CDR3 nucleotide sequence: TGTGCCTGGAGTGAACATATGAACACTGAAGCTTTCTTT. This encodes CAWSEHMNTEAFF.

The chain uses TRBV6-4 and TRBJ1-2, with 9 bases that match TRBD1. The CDR3 totals 15 residues. V was clipped by 8 bases and J by 3 bases; unmatched bases: 10. Germline V gene sequence: CDR1 MRHNA, CDR2 SNTAGT. The CDR3 coding sequence is TGTGCCAGCGGGTCCTCGGACAGGGGAGACTATGGCTACACCTTC. Protein sequence: CASGSSDRGDYGYTF.

The chain has TRBV19 and TRBJ2-2, with a weak D call TRBD1 (6 bases). Trimming removed 6 bases at V and 6 bases at J, with 17 bases between. Germline CDR1 LNHDA, CDR2 SQIVND (reference sequence). This CDR3 contains 15 residues. The CDR3 bases are TGTGCCAGTAGCCGGACAGCGAATTGGGCCGGGGAGCTGTTTTTT. It is translated as CASSRTANWAGELFF. Full variable domain (rest looked up from reference TRBV19 and TRBJ2-2): DGGITQSPKYLFRKEGQNVTLSCEQNLNHDAMYWYRQDPGQGLRLIYYSQIVNDFQKGDIAEGYSVSREKKESFPLTVTSAQKNPTAFYLCASSRTANWAGELFFGEGSRLTVL.